This T cell receptor (beta chain) is drawn from a study of identical twins. Unique molecular identifiers were in the cDNA, with template-switch universal primer binding. TCRdb processed the 5' RACE reads anew with MiXCR; each CDR3 protein has one entry. The sample has approximately 530,000 distinct CDR3 sequences, 20% to 25% seen once; the top ten hold 0.4% to 0.6%. This clonotype was observed once. These data also formed part of another study, on yellow fever vaccine responses in identical twins.

The specimen sequenced was CD4+ T cells sorted from blood. This clonotype originated in a woman under 30 in good health.

CDR3 amino acids: CASSQRQGTTASYEQYF. The CDR3 nucleotides read TGTGCCAGCAGCCAACGCCAAGGGACTACCGCCTCCTACGAGCAGTACTTC. The chain has TRBV27 and TRBJ2-7; 7 nucleotides line up with TRBD2. With 6 bases clipped from V and 0 bases from J, the junction kept 14 bases outside the gene matches. This CDR3 has 17 residues. CDR1 and CDR2 from the germline V gene are MNHEY and SMNVEV (reference sequence).